A single sample is the source of the 32 T cell receptor beta chains below, sequenced in a study of blood T cell repertoires in COVID-19. Data came from immunoSEQ multiplex PCR; TCRdb stores just in-frame clones and leaves some out. The sample includes approximately 120,000 clones, 65% to 90% of them seen just once. Sequencing used peripheral blood. The receptor set was obtained from a woman aged 80 or over with acute or convalescent COVID-19.

The CDR3 spells CASTLAGGGEKLFF. The CDR3 DNA follows: TGTGCCAGCACGTTAGCCGGGGGTGGAGAAAAACTGTTTTTT. This chain connects TRBV6-5 to TRBJ1-4, with D possibly matching TRBD1 (5 bases). V was cut by 7 bases and J by 8 bases, with 17 bases left in between. Germline V CDR1 and CDR2: MNHEY, SVGAGI. The CDR3 runs to 14 residues.

The V and J genes are TRBV28 and TRBJ1-2; 7 bases agree with TRBD1. The CDR3 extends over 16 amino acids. J was trimmed by 8 bases and V by 8 bases; bases with no gene match: 20. Germline values: CDR1 MDHEN, CDR2 SYDVKM. CDR3 in amino acids: CASAKLRQGMSGGYTF. Written as DNA, the CDR3 is TGTGCCAGCGCTAAGCTTCGACAGGGAATGTCTGGCGGCTACACCTTC.

The chain recombines TRBV3-1 (or the pseudogene TRBV3-2) with TRBJ1-1; TRBD1 agrees at 10 bases. V was clipped by 4 bases and J by 4 bases; unmatched bases: 9. The CDR3 consists of 16 residues. Germline loops: CDR1 LGHDT, CDR2 YNNKEL (reference sequence). CDR3 in amino acids: CASSPYDRGLGTEAFF. The DNA for the CDR3 is TGTGCCAGCAGCCCTTACGACAGGGGGCTTGGCACTGAAGCTTTCTTT.

The chain recombines TRBV7-2 with TRBJ2-1; D is perhaps TRBD2 (5 bases). V shed 3 bases and J shed 9 bases, with 9 bases lying between them. The germline V gene has CDR1 SGHTA and CDR2 FQGNSA. The CDR3 length is 12 residues. The CDR3 sequence is CASSLIRGEQFF. The DNA of the CDR3 is TGTGCCAGCAGCTTGATTCGGGGTGAGCAGTTCTTC.

The genes are TRBV18 and TRBJ2-1, with TRBD2 matching 16 bases. The trim removed 4 bases at V and 3 bases at J, leaving 3 bases unmatched. This CDR3 is 17 amino acids long. The germline V gene has CDR1 KGHSH and CDR2 LQKENI. CDR3 nucleotides: TGTGCCAGCTCACGTGGGACTAGCGGGGGGGGCTACAATGAGCAGTTCTTC. Amino acids: CASSRGTSGGGYNEQFF.

This chain connects TRBV12-3 or TRBV12-4 to TRBJ1-2; the D is unclear. The CDR3 consists of 12 residues. The CDR3: CATRVGLSGYTF. The CDR3, as DNA: TGTGCGACAAGGGTCGGACTATCTGGCTACACCTTC.

The V and J genes are TRBV7-3 and TRBJ2-3; 7 nucleotides match TRBD2. The CDR3 has 15 residues. Germline lookup yields CDR1 SGHTA and CDR2 FQGTGA. Trimming at V came to 5 bases and at J to 4 bases, leaving 9 bases not matched to a gene. Here the CDR3 reads CASSPLPTSPDTQYF. In DNA form, the CDR3 reads TGTGCCAGCAGCCCGCTCCCGACTAGCCCAGATACGCAGTATTTT.

The chain has TRBV5-1 and TRBJ2-7; D perhaps matches TRBD1 (5 bases). Between the trimmed V and J ends, which lost 7 bases and 0 bases, there was a span of 11 bases. Germline V CDR1 and CDR2: SGHRS, YFSETQ. The CDR3 contains 13 residues. The CDR3, as DNA: TGCGCCAGCGGCCCAGGGTCCTCCTACGAGCAGTACTTC. This sequence encodes CASGPGSSYEQYF.

The chain joins TRBV6-5 to TRBJ1-2, with TRBD1 identical over 8 bases. CDR3 size: 14 residues. CDR1 MNHEY and CDR2 SVGAGI come from the germline V gene. V lost 5 bases to trimming and J lost 3 bases; unmatched junction nucleotides: 5. The CDR3 DNA is TGTGCCAGCAGTACCCGGACAGGGCACTATGGCTACACCTTC. It codes for CASSTRTGHYGYTF.

This clone is a singleton in its sample. V usage is TRBV27 and J usage is TRBJ1-1; D is unclear. V was trimmed by 0 bases and J by 9 bases, leaving 11 bases between them. The germline V gene encodes CDR1 MNHEY and CDR2 SMNVEV (reference sequence). The CDR3 sequence is 13 residues long. DNA of the CDR3: TGTGCCAGCAGTTTATCCCTCGGGTATCAAGCTTTCTTT. This gives the protein CASSLSLGYQAFF.

The CDR3 DNA reads TGTGCCAGCAGCCGACAGAACTATGGCTACACCTTC. This codes for CASSRQNYGYTF. The chain joins TRBV7-9 to TRBJ1-2; D might be TRBD1 (5 bases). V lost 5 bases and J 2 bases, leaving 6 bases between the germline ends. Germline V gene data show CDR1 as SEHNR and CDR2 as FQNEAQ (reference sequence). The CDR3 is 12 amino acids.

The chain couples TRBV5-1 to TRBJ1-6; D ambiguous. Per germline, CDR1 SGHRS and CDR2 YFSETQ. Trimming cost V 0 bases and J 9 bases, with 10 bases left between them. The CDR3 is 14 amino acids. This chain's CDR3 is CASSLGRAISPLHF. For the CDR3, the DNA is TGCGCCAGCAGCTTGGGGAGAGCAATTTCACCCCTCCACTTT.

The chain employs TRBV5-1 and TRBJ2-3, with 12 bases fitting TRBD2. The CDR3 contains 16 residues. V shed 2 bases and J 3 bases; nucleotides not matched to a gene: 4. Germline assignment: CDR1 SGHRS and CDR2 YFSETQ. CDR3 bases: TGCGCCAGCAGCTTATCCGGGACTAGCGGGACAGATACGCAGTATTTT. Residues: CASSLSGTSGTDTQYF.

The chain joins TRBV10-3 to TRBJ1-3; maybe TRBD1 (6 bases). Trimming stripped 3 bases from V and 5 bases from J, with 14 bases between. The CDR3 runs 15 residues. The germline V gene has CDR1 ENHRY and CDR2 SYGVKD. In DNA, the CDR3 is TGTGCCATCAGTGACGTGGCAGGGGCAAGAAACACCATATATTTT. It translates to CAISDVAGARNTIYF.

The CDR3 DNA reads as TGCGCCAGCAGCCAAGATCCGGGGTTGGGGGAGACCCAGTACTTC. Translating it yields CASSQDPGLGETQYF. The J gene is TRBJ2-5, the V gene TRBV4-1; maybe TRBD2 (5 bases). The CDR3 has 15 residues. The germline gives CDR1 MGHRA, CDR2 YSYEKL. V was trimmed by 0 bases and J by 5 bases, leaving 13 bases between them.

This chain links TRBV7-9 with TRBJ2-2; the D gene is possibly TRBD1 (6 bases). The CDR3 loop spans 14 amino acids. Trimming stripped 5 bases from V and 1 base from J, with 8 bases between. The V gene's germline CDR1 is SEHNR and CDR2 FQNEAQ (reference sequence). The CDR3, as DNA: TGTGCCAGCAGCCTACAGGGGAACACCGGGGAGCTGTTTTTT. This sequence encodes CASSLQGNTGELFF. The whole variable domain, filled in from reference TRBV7-9 and TRBJ2-2, reads DTGVSQNPRHKITKRGQNVTFRCDPISEHNRLYWYRQTLGQGPEFLTYFQNEAQLEKSRLLSDRFSAERPKGSFSTLEIQRTEQGDSAMYLCASSLQGNTGELFFGEGSRLTVL.

The chain combines TRBV14 with TRBJ1-5; possible D gene TRBD1, 5 bases. The V end was cut by 5 bases, the J end by 6 bases, with 17 bases between. The CDR3 runs to 15 residues. The germline V gene encodes CDR1 SGHDN and CDR2 FVKESK. The CDR3, as DNA: TGTGCCAGCAGCACCGGGGGAAAGGGACGTCAGCCCCAGCATTTT. It codes for CASSTGGKGRQPQHF.

The J gene is TRBJ1-3, the V gene TRBV18, with 10 bases fitting TRBD1. Germline V gene data show CDR1 as KGHSH and CDR2 as LQKENI. The junction had 6 bases not matched to a gene; V was cut back by 8 bases and J by 2 bases. CDR3 length: 15 residues. Here the CDR3 reads CASASGTGAGNTIYF. Here the CDR3 DNA reads TGTGCCAGCGCCTCCGGGACAGGGGCTGGAAACACCATATATTTT.

V and J are TRBV18 and TRBJ2-2; D may be TRBD1 (6 bases). Per germline, CDR1 KGHSH and CDR2 LQKENI. The CDR3 loop spans 15 amino acids. V was shortened by 3 bases and J by 0 bases, with 8 bases between the two germline ends. CDR3 bases: TGTGCCAGCTCACCCGACAGGTCGAACACCGGGGAGCTGTTTTTT. Its protein product is CASSPDRSNTGELFF.

The chain joins TRBV7-2 to TRBJ1-2, with TRBD1 matching 7 bases. The CDR3 consists of 14 residues. V was pared by 1 base and J by 13 bases, with 12 bases of the junction left unmatched. Germline CDR1 SGHTA, CDR2 FQGNSA. CDR3 sequence (DNA): TGTGCCAGCAGCTTAGAGGGCGGGGACAGTATCCGCACCTTC. Amino acids: CASSLEGGDSIRTF.

This chain links TRBV5-1 with TRBJ1-2; D is possibly TRBD1 (5 bases). Germline V gives CDR1 SGHRS, CDR2 YFSETQ. This CDR3 is 13 amino acids long. The V gene lost 0 bases and the J gene lost 4 bases, with 7 bases spanning the gap. CDR3 nucleotide sequence: TGCGCCAGCAGCTTGGGGGGCGGCTATGGCTACACCTTC. Its protein product is CASSLGGGYGYTF.

The chain employs TRBV5-1 and TRBJ2-2; 7 bases map to TRBD1. This CDR3 has 15 residues. Germline trimming cut 4 bases from V and 4 bases from J; bases unmatched to any gene: 7. Looked up from germline, CDR1 is SGHRS and CDR2 is YFSETQ. The CDR3 sequence: CASSPYRGGTGELFF. As DNA, the CDR3 is TGCGCCAGCAGCCCGTACAGGGGTGGCACCGGGGAGCTGTTTTTT.

The chain has TRBV7-6 and TRBJ1-6; 7 bases align to TRBD1. V lost 1 base to trimming and J lost 5 bases; unmatched junction nucleotides: 5. The CDR3 consists of 16 residues. Germline CDR1 reads SGHVS; CDR2 reads FNYEAQ. The CDR3 sequence is CASSLDRGINNSPLHF. CDR3 coding DNA: TGTGCCAGCAGCTTAGACAGGGGCATCAATAATTCACCCCTCCACTTT.

The chain couples TRBV19 to TRBJ1-5; 8 bases are shared with TRBD1. J gave up 3 bases and V 4 bases, and 2 bases lay outside the gene matches. There are 14 residues in the CDR3. Germline V gives CDR1 LNHDA, CDR2 SQIVND (reference sequence). CDR3 sequence reads: CASSTTGDNQPQHF. The CDR3 DNA sequence: TGTGCCAGTAGTACGACAGGGGACAATCAGCCCCAGCATTTT.

The V gene is TRBV6-6, the J gene TRBJ1-4, with TRBD1 matching 8 bases. V lost 2 bases, J lost 8 bases, and 10 bases stayed unmatched. The germline V gene encodes CDR1 MNHNY and CDR2 SVGAGI (reference sequence). The CDR3 has 16 residues. The CDR3 DNA follows: TGTGCCAGCAGTTACGGCAGGGGGCGAGGAGGCGAAAAACTGTTTTTT. Amino acids: CASSYGRGRGGEKLFF.

This chain links TRBV2 with TRBJ1-1; TRBD1 might be the D (6 bases). The CDR3 is made up of 14 amino acids. Germline V gene lookup returns CDR1 SNHLY and CDR2 FYNNEI. Trimming took 5 bases from V and 3 from J, leaving 13 bases between them. The CDR3 DNA is TGTGCCAGCAGTACTAAGGGGGGGGACACTGAAGCTTTCTTT. It encodes CASSTKGGDTEAFF.

The chain couples TRBV19 to TRBJ2-4; D unclear. Between the trimmed V and J ends, which lost 3 bases and 9 bases, there was a span of 15 bases. This CDR3 is 14 amino acids long. Germline V CDR1 and CDR2: LNHDA, SQIVND (reference sequence). CDR3 sequence reads: CASSISHEVVIQYF. The CDR3, as DNA: TGTGCCAGTAGTATTTCACATGAGGTTGTCATTCAGTACTTC.

The chain combines TRBV14 with TRBJ1-1; the D gene is possibly TRBD1 (6 bases). From germline, CDR1 is SGHDN and CDR2 FVKESK. V shed 1 base and J shed 0 bases, with 15 bases lying between them. This CDR3 comprises 17 residues. The CDR3 reads CASSQGGTSSLNTEAFF. CDR3 bases: TGTGCCAGCAGCCAAGGTGGGACATCCTCCCTGAACACTGAAGCTTTCTTT.

This chain joins TRBV9 and TRBJ1-2, with 7 bases matching TRBD1. The V and J ends lost 4 bases and 4 bases, in that order; junction bases with no gene match: 4. The V gene's germline CDR1 is SGDLS and CDR2 YYNGEE. The CDR3 is 13 residues long. This CDR3 is CASSSRDSYGYTF. CDR3 bases: TGTGCCAGCAGCTCTCGGGACAGCTATGGCTACACCTTC.

J is TRBJ2-4 and V is TRBV7-2; D might be TRBD2 (6 bases). V lost 1 base, J lost 0 bases, and 10 bases lay in between. The CDR3 is 16 amino acids. The V gene's germline CDR1 is SGHTA and CDR2 FQGNSA. The CDR3 sequence is CASSLGALAAKNIQYF. The CDR3 DNA sequence: TGTGCCAGCAGCTTAGGTGCACTAGCAGCCAAAAACATTCAGTACTTC.

This chain uses TRBV6-6 with TRBJ2-7; possibly TRBD2 for D (6 bases). This CDR3 contains 15 residues. The germline CDR1 and CDR2 sequences are MNHNY and SVGAGI (reference sequence). Between the trimmed V and J ends, which lost 0 bases and 3 bases, there was a span of 12 bases. The chain's CDR3 is CASSYSGGRNYEQYF. CDR3 DNA: TGTGCCAGCAGTTACTCGGGGGGTCGAAACTACGAGCAGTACTTC.

The chain carries TRBV11-2 and TRBJ2-2; weak D call: TRBD1 (6 bases). The CDR3 runs 14 residues. Looked up from germline, CDR1 is SGHAT and CDR2 is FQNNGV. The V and J ends lost 1 base and 7 bases respectively, with 10 bases between them. The CDR3 nucleotides read TGTGCCAGCAGCTTAGGTCTAGGGGGCGGGGAGCTGTTTTTT. Amino acid sequence: CASSLGLGGGELFF.